The 14 T cell receptor beta chains below were found in one sample sequenced in a study of T cell responses to AZD1222 COVID-19 vaccine. Sequencing was performed with immunoSEQ multiplex PCR; in TCRdb, only in-frame clones are kept and a portion is missing. This sample has 55,000 to 90,000 clones, with around 82% found just once. Sequenced material: peripheral blood, taken on day 0 of AZD1222 vaccination. These receptors all come from an adult in good health.

The table lists this clone with a few counts. The chain recombines TRBV30 with TRBJ1-1, with a possible D match to TRBD1 (6 bases). CDR1 is GTSNPN and CDR2 is SVGIG in the germline V gene (reference sequence). V lost 3 bases and J lost 1, with 12 bases in between. The CDR3 spans 14 residues. DNA for the CDR3: TGTGCCTGGAGCCTTGGACAGCCGAACACTGAAGCTTTCTTT. This codes for CAWSLGQPNTEAFF.

The V call is TRBV5-1, the J call TRBJ1-4; TRBD1 might be the D (6 bases). The CDR3 runs 13 residues. Germline CDR1 and CDR2: SGHRS and YFSETQ. V dropped 4 bases and J dropped 8 bases, with 12 bases sitting between them. CDR3 amino acids: CASSSTGQEKLFF. Written as DNA, the CDR3 is TGCGCCAGCAGCAGTACGGGACAAGAAAAACTGTTTTTT.

The gene calls are TRBV24-1 and TRBJ2-7, with D perhaps TRBD1 (6 bases). V gave up 7 bases and J gave up 0 bases, with 18 bases separating them. This CDR3 comprises 16 residues. Looked up from germline, CDR1 is KGHDR and CDR2 is SFDVKD. Written as DNA, the CDR3 is TGTGCCACCAGGGGCACAGGGCCTAAGAGCTCCTACGAGCAGTACTTC. Protein: CATRGTGPKSSYEQYF.

The rearrangement links TRBV11-3 to TRBJ2-3; D not certain. The V end lost 0 bases, the J end lost 5 bases, and 6 bases lay between the germline ends. Germline CDR1 SGHNT, CDR2 YENEEA. This CDR3 has 13 amino acids. CDR3 sequence: CASSLDRVDTQYF. In DNA form, the CDR3 reads TGTGCCAGCAGCTTAGATAGGGTAGATACGCAGTATTTT.

The V and J genes are TRBV2 and TRBJ2-7; a possible D gene is TRBD1 (5 bases). Trimming pared 6 bases from V and 5 bases from J, leaving 14 bases between. The CDR3 has 13 residues. Germline assignment: CDR1 SNHLY and CDR2 FYNNEI. This CDR3 is CASRAPDKDEQYF. CDR3 sequence (DNA): TGTGCCAGCAGGGCCCCGGACAAGGACGAGCAGTACTTC.

The chain couples TRBV19 to TRBJ2-3; the match to TRBD1 covers 12 bases. This CDR3 region has 16 residues. The germline V gene encodes CDR1 LNHDA and CDR2 SQIVND (reference sequence). V lost 1 base to trimming and J lost 14 bases; unmatched junction nucleotides: 13. The CDR3 loop is CASSIVSGTGGLRRYF. The CDR3 coding sequence is TGTGCCAGTAGTATAGTATCCGGGACAGGGGGCCTCCGACGGTATTTT.

V gene TRBV30 combines with J gene TRBJ2-2; D gene unclear. The CDR3 extends over 14 amino acids. Germline V gene data show CDR1 as GTSNPN and CDR2 as SVGIG (reference sequence). V was cut by 4 bases and J by 4 bases, with 13 bases left in between. This CDR3 is CAWTLGLSTGELFF. The DNA of the CDR3 is TGTGCCTGGACTCTGGGATTAAGCACCGGGGAGCTGTTTTTT.

The V and J genes are TRBV6-5 and TRBJ1-5; D perhaps matches TRBD1 (5 bases). V was trimmed by 2 bases and J by 3 bases, leaving 8 bases between them. The CDR3 is 14 amino acids. Germline loops: CDR1 MNHEY, CDR2 SVGAGI. The CDR3 protein is CASSYGASNQPQHF. In DNA form, the CDR3 reads TGTGCCAGCAGTTACGGGGCCTCCAATCAGCCCCAGCATTTT.

The chain has TRBV29-1 and TRBJ1-1; no clear D gene. The CDR3 has 13 amino acids. Germline CDR1 SQVTM, CDR2 ANQGSEA. V was pared by 7 bases and J by 1 base, with 13 bases between. In DNA form, the CDR3 reads TGCAGCGGGCTCTCGGGAGGGAACACTGAAGCTTTCTTT. This gives the protein CSGLSGGNTEAFF.

The chain joins TRBV6-7 to TRBJ1-1; a weak D match, TRBD1 (5 bases). TRBV6-7 is identified as an open reading frame with a role that is uncertain. V was trimmed by 2 bases and J by 10 bases, leaving 32 bases between them. The CDR3 has 19 residues. CDR3 DNA sequence: TGTGCCAGCAGTTACAGTGGGGCGACGTGGCCGGGCTGTTGTTTTGGAGCTTTCTTT. Its translation: CASSYSGATWPGCCFGAFF.

The CDR3 region has the DNA TGTGCCATCAGTGAGTCGGGGCGTGGCAGGGCCTACGAGCAGTACTTC. It codes for CAISESGRGRAYEQYF. The rearrangement links TRBV10-3 to TRBJ2-7; maybe TRBD1 (5 bases). Trimming left V 0 bases short and J 2 bases short, with 14 bases between. The CDR3 totals 16 residues. The germline V gene has CDR1 ENHRY and CDR2 SYGVKD.

This chain connects TRBV18 to TRBJ1-6; tentative D call: TRBD1 (6 bases). Germline assignment: CDR1 KGHSH and CDR2 LQKENI. The CDR3 is 15 residues long. With 2 bases removed from V and 5 bases from J, the gap between germline ends came to 10 bases. CDR3 DNA sequence: TGTGCCAGCTCACCAAGGGGGGGCGATAATTCACCCCTCCACTTT. Translation gives CASSPRGGDNSPLHF.

The table lists this clone with a count of one. This rearrangement joins TRBV19 to TRBJ1-6, with 8 bases that match TRBD1. After removal of 5 bases from V and 10 bases from J, the junction contained 19 bases not matched to a gene. This CDR3 has 18 amino acids. Per germline, CDR1 LNHDA and CDR2 SQIVND (reference sequence). CDR3 coding DNA: TGTGCCAGTAGTGATAGAGTGGGGCCGACAGGGGACCTATCACCCCTCCACTTT. Amino acid sequence: CASSDRVGPTGDLSPLHF.

The chain joins TRBV7-9 to TRBJ2-7, with 7 bases that match TRBD1. Germline values: CDR1 SEHNR, CDR2 FQNEAQ (reference sequence). V lost 4 bases to trimming and J lost 3 bases; unmatched junction nucleotides: 3. The CDR3 is 13 residues long. This chain's CDR3 is CASSWGQFYEQYF. The CDR3, as DNA: TGTGCCAGCAGCTGGGGACAGTTCTACGAGCAGTACTTC.